This TCR beta chain was obtained from a study of a mutant IDH1 vaccine in newly diagnosed glioma. The time point here: week 35, safety follow-up. The content of each vaccine dose was 300 ug of mutant IDH1 20-mer peptide, and topical imiquimod accompanied it. There were eight vaccinations for patients, given in weeks 1, 3, 5, 7, 11, 15, 19 and 23. Donors had new WHO grade 3 or 4 IDH1-mutant, ATRX-lost astrocytomas. Using immunoSEQ multiplex PCR, the repertoire was profiled, and TCRdb retains in-frame clones only, with some absent. The sample consists of about 66,000 clones, 74% of them appearing once. This CDR3 is 16 amino acids long. With 3 bases clipped from V and 1 base from J, the junction kept 7 bases outside the gene matches. Germline loops: CDR1 MGHDK, CDR2 SYGVNS. Details on this clone: What it binds is not known.

Sequencing used PBMCs, obtained from a glioma patient whose treatment included an IDH1 peptide vaccine. The chain uses TRBV25-1 and TRBJ2-7; 9 bases match TRBD1. The source of this sequence is a man aged 50-59 years with glioma. The CDR3 sequence: CASSDQGQGESYEQYF. CDR3 coding DNA: TGTGCCAGCAGTGACCAGGGACAGGGAGAGTCCTACGAGCAGTACTTC.